This T cell receptor beta chain comes out of a study of T cell responses to AZD1222 COVID-19 vaccine. Turning to the study itself: The analysis combined second doses at about 4 or about 12 weeks.

This CDR3 is built from 15 residues. Germline lookup yields CDR1 SGHAT and CDR2 FQDESV (reference sequence). This clone was detected a few times. Antigen unknown. One end of the junction fails to match germline, which may point to a read error. Study-wide results and caveats: Nearly half of spike-specific TCRs reportedly go after variant regions that carry no mutations. Of the AZD1222 recipients, only 6 or 7 were seropositive at baseline. Clonal diversity was possibly underestimated; the donors were predominantly white British and more often female.

Clones were sequenced by immunoSEQ multiplex PCR, and TCRdb holds only the in-frame ones, with some missing. The table records 120,000 or so clones, 70% to 90% of them present only once. The rearrangement uses TRBV11-1 and TRBJ2-2; TRBD2 agrees at 9 bases. This material consisted of peripheral blood, taken on day 0 of AZD1222 vaccination. The sequence was collected from an adult in good health. The CDR3 DNA sequence: TGTGCCAGCAGCGTAGCGGGGGTGAACACCGGGGAGCTGTTTTTT. Encoded protein: CASSVAGVNTGELFF.